A single sample gave rise to the 5 T cell receptor beta chains below, sequenced in a study of shared clonotypes between healthy human individuals. Sequenced by immunoSEQ multiplex PCR; TCRdb stores in-frame clones only, minus some. The data hold about 2.3 million clones, with about nine tenths observed a single time. The source material was naive CD4+ T cells from PBMCs. Subset indicated: CD45RA+ positively selected. These receptors all come from a young man in good health. Some clones in this sample may be carry-over from other donors' samples.

As to this clone: This sample includes further DNA sequences coding for the same CDR3. The gene calls are TRBV5-5 and TRBJ2-6; D is unresolved. V gave up 1 base and J gave up 1 base, with 6 bases separating them. Germline V CDR1 and CDR2: SGHKS, YYEKEE (reference sequence). The CDR3 totals 15 residues. CDR3 sequence: CASSLLVSGANVLTF. The CDR3 coding sequence is TGTGCCAGCAGCTTGTTGGTATCTGGGGCCAACGTCCTGACTTTC. The full variable domain, its missing parts supplied by reference TRBV5-5 and TRBJ2-6, is DAGVTQSPTHLIKTRGQQVTLRCSPISGHKSVSWYQQVLGQGPQFIFQYYEKEERGRGNFPDRFSARQFPNYSSELNVNALLLGDSALYLCASSLLVSGANVLTFGAGSRLTVL.

The chain uses TRBV7-2 and TRBJ1-2; no firm D call. V dropped 4 bases and J dropped 4 bases, with 16 bases sitting between them. Germline-derived CDR1 and CDR2 are SGHTA and FQGNSA. The CDR3 covers 15 residues. The CDR3 coding sequence is TGTGCCAGCAGCTCCCGACCAGGTCCGGTCTATGGCTACACCTTC. It specifies CASSSRPGPVYGYTF.

This clone came up once. The rearrangement joins TRBV5-1 to TRBJ2-7, with 7 bases matching TRBD2. CDR1 is SGHRS and CDR2 is YFSETQ in the germline V gene. V shed 1 base, J shed 4 bases, and the junction held 5 bases outside the gene matches. CDR3 size: 14 residues. DNA for the CDR3: TGCGCCAGCAGCTTGTACGAGCGGGAATACGAGCAGTACTTC. Its protein is CASSLYEREYEQYF.

The genes are TRBV6-1 and TRBJ2-7; D is possibly TRBD1 or TRBD2 (5 bases each). This CDR3 has 13 residues. V was shortened by 8 bases and J by 7 bases, with 18 bases between the two germline ends. Per the germline V gene, CDR1 is MNHNS and CDR2 is SASEGT. CDR3 nucleotides: TGTGCCAGCGCCGGGACGGCGTCTTTGGAGCAGTACTTC. Protein sequence: CASAGTASLEQYF.

The V gene is TRBV2, the J gene TRBJ1-1, with 8 bases that match TRBD1. The V and J ends lost 6 bases and 6 bases, in that order; junction bases with no gene match: 6. Germline V gene data show CDR1 as SNHLY and CDR2 as FYNNEI. This CDR3 has 13 residues. CDR3 sequence reads: CASSSQGAAEAFF. The CDR3, as DNA: TGTGCCAGCAGCTCTCAGGGGGCGGCTGAAGCTTTCTTT.